This TCR beta chain was captured in a study of blood T cell repertoires in COVID-19 (dated by TCRdb to about 2020). General notes on the study: Samples covering the acute and convalescent phases of COVID-19 were provided by collaborators in the United States, Italy and Spain. The prospective study material was composed of cDNA or gDNA derived from T cells, B-cell-depleted T cells, or PBMCs. Deeply sampled blood TCRbeta repertoires from subjects exposed to, actively infected with, or recovered from COVID-19 were included in the dataset. A freely available public database, intended as a resource for researchers studying the immune response to SARS-CoV-2, is where the repertoires were released. Samples were obtained from the ongoing ImmuneRACE study (first 160 participants) and from 1,254 subjects provided by 6 global collaborators. The sample metadata nearly always contained a de-identified subject ID, COVID-19 status, age in years and sex. Where available, HLA class I and class II types were taken from metadata supplied by the sample provider and were not determined by assay-based typing. General study outcomes and caveats: The amount of clinical and demographic metadata varied by source and participant and was provided uncurated.

A second Seattle source provided samples from volunteer blood donors who had recovered from COVID-19. Collaborating institutions collected whole blood in K2EDTA tubes following their own protocols. For TCRbeta analysis, collaborator samples were shipped as frozen whole blood, as isolated PBMCs, or as DNA extracted from either sample type. The immunoSEQ Assay, a bias-controlled multiplex PCR, was used to amplify TCRbeta CDR3 regions from genomic DNA. Turning to the authors' computational methods: The number of nucleated cells in each sample was estimated from the amplification of reference gene primers within the assay. Sequence reads were collapsed and filtered to measure the absolute abundance of every unique TCRbeta CDR3 rearrangement. Productive Simpson clonality was computed per sample as the square root of Simpson's diversity index over productive rearrangements. TCRdb retrieved this table from immuneACCESS and kept in-frame rearrangements only. Not all clones are present; in checked studies, unresolved V genes account for under half, and no reason is known for the remainder. V and J calls and clone size come straight from that table; D and trimming were deduced from the DNA. The sample table shows fewer than 300,000 clones, and roughly four fifths are seen once. Roughly 10% of the sample comes from the top ten.

The CDR3 runs 16 residues from the cysteine to the phenylalanine. This entry keeps only the CDR3 DNA: 48 bases, framed from base 1. The V end gives up 4 bases and the J end 0 bases, leaving 4 bases in the junction not matched to a gene. From a lookup of the germline V gene, CDR1 and CDR2 are SGHRS and YFSETQ. A remark on this clone: It has no known antigen specificity. Base qualities are missing; no much larger clone stands one base away. Other DNA sequences from this sample encode an identical CDR3 as well.

This clonotype originated in a woman between 50 and 59 years old who had recovered from COVID-19. The receptor chain draws on TRBV5-1 and TRBJ2-3, with 11 bases matching TRBD2. The sequenced sample consisted of peripheral blood. The DNA sequence is TGCGCCAGCAGCCCTCTAGCGGGGGGAAGCACAGATACGCAGTATTTT. This is translated as CASSPLAGGSTDTQYF.